The 26 T cell receptor beta chains reported below all come from one sample, sequenced in a study of blood T cell repertoires in COVID-19. TCRdb keeps only in-frame clones here, not all; method: immunoSEQ multiplex PCR. The sample contains around 180,000 clones, 75% to 90% of which appear only once. The sequencing input was peripheral blood. These receptors came from a man in his sixties or seventies with active or convalescent COVID-19.

To note about this clone: Other DNA sequences from this sample encode an identical CDR3 as well. This rearrangement joins TRBV5-1 to TRBJ2-3; 12 nucleotides match TRBD2. Germline loops: CDR1 SGHRS, CDR2 YFSETQ. Trimming cost V 0 bases and J 4 bases; bases outside gene matches: 0. The CDR3 is 15 amino acids. The CDR3 protein is CASSLGLAGADTQYF. The CDR3 DNA sequence: TGCGCCAGCAGCTTGGGACTAGCGGGGGCAGATACGCAGTATTTT.

The chain is built from TRBV7-2 and TRBJ2-1; tentatively, D is TRBD1 (5 bases). V was trimmed by 4 bases and J by 8 bases, leaving 15 bases between them. The germline V gene encodes CDR1 SGHTA and CDR2 FQGNSA. This CDR3 contains 14 residues. In nucleotides, the CDR3 is TGTGCCAGCAGCTCACAAAGGGGCTCGGATGAGCAGTTCTTC. Its translation: CASSSQRGSDEQFF.

This clone was detected a few times. The V call is TRBV6-5, the J call TRBJ2-7, with D maybe TRBD1 (5 bases). V was pared by 4 bases and J by 3 bases, with 19 bases between. This CDR3 comprises 16 residues. Germline V gene sequence: CDR1 MNHEY, CDR2 SVGAGI. The CDR3 DNA is TGTGCCAGCAGTTCAGGGTTCCCAAATTTAGGCTACGAGCAGTACTTC. This encodes CASSSGFPNLGYEQYF.

This clone appeared a few times. The chain combines TRBV10-3 with TRBJ2-2, with no clear D. Trimming shortened V by 2 bases and J by 4 bases, and 5 bases separated the two germline ends. Germline assignment: CDR1 ENHRY and CDR2 SYGVKD. This CDR3 has 13 residues. CDR3: CAISEGPTGELFF. CDR3 DNA: TGTGCCATCAGTGAGGGGCCCACCGGGGAGCTGTTTTTT.

This chain uses TRBV7-9 with TRBJ1-4; D might be TRBD1 (6 bases). The V gene's germline CDR1 is SEHNR and CDR2 FQNEAQ (reference sequence). V lost 5 bases and J 8 bases, leaving 21 bases between the germline ends. The CDR3 sequence is 16 residues long. The CDR3 bases are TGTGCCAGCAGCCCCCCGGTCGGCTTTCAGGGGGAAAAACTGTTTTTT. The encoded protein is CASSPPVGFQGEKLFF.

V and J are TRBV12-3 or TRBV12-4 and TRBJ2-1; possibly TRBD2 for D (6 bases). The CDR3 runs to 11 residues. Trimming removed 5 bases from V and 10 bases from J, with 9 bases in between. CDR3 region: CASSVAGEQFF. CDR3 in DNA: TGTGCCAGCAGTGTGGCGGGGGAGCAGTTCTTC.

The DNA for the CDR3 is TGCGCCAGCAGCCCATCTACCTACAATGAGCAGTTCTTC. Its protein is CASSPSTYNEQFF. The chain has TRBV10-1 and TRBJ2-1; D is unresolved. Germline V gene sequence: CDR1 WNHNN, CDR2 SYGVQD (reference sequence). The V end was cut by 6 bases, the J end by 2 bases, with 8 bases between. The CDR3 loop spans 13 amino acids.

The CDR3 DNA reads TGTGCCAGCAGCCAATTTCCCCCGACGGGCAGGGGGGTGTTGAACACTGAAGCTTTCTTT. Amino acid sequence: CASSQFPPTGRGVLNTEAFF. The gene calls are TRBV3-1 (or the pseudogene TRBV3-2) and TRBJ1-1, with 7 bases identical to TRBD1. The junction had 18 bases not matched to a gene; V was cut back by 2 bases and J by 0 bases. The CDR3 has 20 residues. Germline-derived CDR1 and CDR2 are LGHDT and YNNKEL (reference sequence).

V gene TRBV10-3 combines with J gene TRBJ1-6; 7 positions match TRBD1. This CDR3 has 15 residues. Per the germline V gene, CDR1 is ENHRY and CDR2 is SYGVKD. V lost 3 bases, J lost 7 bases, and 6 bases stayed unmatched. This chain's CDR3 is CAISEYRGENSPLHF. In nucleotides, the CDR3 is TGTGCCATCAGTGAATACAGGGGTGAGAATTCACCCCTCCACTTT.

For the CDR3, the DNA is TGTGCCAGCAGTTCCATTTATACAGGGGGCTTAAGAATAGCTGGGGCCAACGTCCTGACTTTC. The encoded protein is CASSSIYTGGLRIAGANVLTF. V is TRBV28 and J is TRBJ2-6; TRBD1 matches at 9 bases. With 4 bases clipped from V and 2 bases from J, the junction kept 18 bases outside the gene matches. Germline values: CDR1 MDHEN, CDR2 SYDVKM. CDR3 size: 21 residues. Complete variable domain (other parts from reference TRBV28 and TRBJ2-6): DVKVTQSSRYLVKRTGEKVFLECVQDMDHENMFWYRQDPGLGLRLIYFSYDVKMKEKGDIPEGYSVSREKKERFSLILESASTNQTSMYLCASSSIYTGGLRIAGANVLTFGAGSRLTVL.

V is TRBV28 and J is TRBJ2-7; 10 bases are a match to TRBD1. Germline-derived CDR1 and CDR2 are MDHEN and SYDVKM. The CDR3 contains 14 residues. The ends lost 5 bases at V and 4 bases at J; junction bases unmatched: 5. Written as DNA, the CDR3 is TGTGCCAGCAGTCCAGGGGACAGGGGTTACGAGCAGTACTTC. It codes for CASSPGDRGYEQYF.

The chain is built from TRBV5-8 and TRBJ2-7; 9 bases line up with TRBD1. This CDR3 region has 14 residues. Germline CDR1 SGHTS, CDR2 YDEGEE. Trimming at V came to 4 bases and at J to 5 bases, leaving 7 bases not matched to a gene. The CDR3 sequence is CASSQSWTGDEQYF. The CDR3 DNA reads as TGTGCCAGCAGCCAATCCTGGACAGGGGACGAGCAGTACTTC.

This chain uses TRBV10-3 with TRBJ2-2, with a weak D call TRBD1 (5 bases). V was pared by 3 bases and J by 5 bases, with 10 bases between. The CDR3 runs to 14 residues. Per germline, CDR1 ENHRY and CDR2 SYGVKD. CDR3 bases: TGTGCCATCAGTGACCAGGGCGTAACCGGGGAGCTGTTTTTT. Translating gives CAISDQGVTGELFF.

The V gene is TRBV7-6, the J gene TRBJ2-3; 11 bases are a match to TRBD2. Germline V gene data show CDR1 as SGHVS and CDR2 as FNYEAQ. V shed 5 bases, J shed 6 bases, and the junction held 10 bases outside the gene matches. The CDR3 contains 16 residues. The CDR3 loop is CASSARLAGGPDTQYF. DNA of the CDR3: TGTGCCAGCAGCGCCCGGTTAGCGGGAGGGCCCGATACGCAGTATTTT.

The chain uses TRBV9 and TRBJ2-1, with 7 positions matching TRBD2. This CDR3 spans 14 amino acids. J was trimmed by 4 bases and V by 4 bases; bases with no gene match: 5. Per germline, CDR1 SGDLS and CDR2 YYNGEE. CDR3 sequence reads: CASSSSGTYNEQFF. CDR3 coding DNA: TGTGCCAGCAGCTCAAGCGGGACTTACAATGAGCAGTTCTTC.

V and J are TRBV29-1 and TRBJ1-1; D may be TRBD1 (6 bases). CDR3 length: 12 residues. Trimming stripped 6 bases from V and 4 bases from J, with 12 bases between. The germline gives CDR1 SQVTM, CDR2 ANQGSEA. CDR3 residues: CSVWGLGTEAFF. CDR3 nucleotides: TGCAGCGTATGGGGGCTTGGCACTGAAGCTTTCTTT.

This chain uses TRBV6-1 with TRBJ2-5; TRBD2 agrees at 13 bases. The ends lost 2 bases at V and 7 bases at J; junction bases unmatched: 4. Germline V CDR1 and CDR2: MNHNS, SASEGT. The CDR3 contains 15 residues. CDR3: CASSEMTSGGPTQYF. As DNA, the CDR3 is TGTGCCAGCAGTGAAATGACTAGCGGGGGGCCGACCCAGTACTTC.

The CDR3 DNA follows: TGTGCCAGCGCCATAGGGAATGGCGGGCAGGGGGATACGCAGTATTTT. It specifies CASAIGNGGQGDTQYF. V usage is TRBV9 and J usage is TRBJ2-3, with a tentative D call TRBD1 (6 bases). Trimming removed 7 bases from V and 6 bases from J, with 24 bases in between. The CDR3 contains 16 residues. Germline CDR1 SGDLS, CDR2 YYNGEE.

This rearrangement joins TRBV30 to TRBJ2-7; D might be TRBD1 (5 bases). Per germline, CDR1 GTSNPN and CDR2 SVGIG (reference sequence). The CDR3 contains 11 residues. Trimming shortened V by 3 bases and J by 9 bases, and 12 bases separated the two germline ends. CDR3 DNA: TGTGCCTGGAGCACAGGTTCGGCGCAGTACTTC. Protein product: CAWSTGSAQYF.

The CDR3 nucleotides are TGCGCCAGCAGCCAAGAAGTGGCAGGGGGCACAGATACGCAGTATTTT. Translating gives CASSQEVAGGTDTQYF. The chain combines TRBV4-3 with TRBJ2-3; tentative D call: TRBD1 (6 bases). This CDR3 contains 16 residues. The V end lost 0 bases, the J end lost 1 base, and 11 bases lay between the germline ends. Germline assignment: CDR1 LGHNA and CDR2 YSLEER.

This chain joins TRBV2 and TRBJ1-5; tentatively, D is TRBD1 (5 bases). The CDR3 has 15 amino acids. Germline CDR1 SNHLY, CDR2 FYNNEI. Trimming pared 3 bases from V and 0 bases from J, leaving 9 bases between. The CDR3 DNA reads TGTGCCAGCAGTGACGGACACCCTAGCAATCAGCCCCAGCATTTT. This codes for CASSDGHPSNQPQHF.

The chain joins TRBV5-1 to TRBJ1-4; TRBD1 aligns across 9 bases. J was trimmed by 7 bases and V by 1 base; bases with no gene match: 5. The CDR3 is made up of 15 amino acids. CDR1 and CDR2 from the germline V gene are SGHRS and YFSETQ. The CDR3 reads CASSLNEDRGEKLFF. As DNA, the CDR3 is TGCGCCAGCAGCTTGAACGAGGACAGGGGTGAAAAACTGTTTTTT.

The CDR3: CASSGQAGYEQYF. The CDR3, as DNA: TGTGCCAGCAGCGGACAGGCAGGCTACGAGCAGTACTTC. The chain joins TRBV6-6 to TRBJ2-7; TRBD1 matches 7 bases. The germline V gene has CDR1 MNHNY and CDR2 SVGAGI (reference sequence). The V gene end was trimmed by 6 bases and the J gene end by 3 bases; junction bases not matched to a gene: 5. This CDR3 region has 13 residues.

The V and J genes are TRBV6-6 and TRBJ2-7; 10 positions match TRBD1. V was clipped by 6 bases and J by 6 bases; unmatched bases: 14. Germline assignment: CDR1 MNHNY and CDR2 SVGAGI (reference sequence). The length of the CDR3 is 16 residues. The CDR3 nucleotides are TGTGCCAGCAGCCGACCCGCCGGGACAGGGGCCCTCGAGCAGTACTTC. As protein: CASSRPAGTGALEQYF.

V and J are TRBV6-6 and TRBJ1-6, with TRBD1 as a possible D gene (6 bases). The CDR3 runs to 15 residues. CDR1 is MNHNY and CDR2 is SVGAGI in the germline V gene (reference sequence). Deletions cut 1 base from V and 6 bases from J, with 10 bases between. CDR3 sequence reads: CASSYLGALNSPLHF. The DNA for the CDR3 is TGTGCCAGCAGTTACTTGGGGGCGCTTAATTCACCCCTCCACTTT.

The chain carries TRBV27 and TRBJ1-2, with D tentatively TRBD1 (6 bases). This CDR3 contains 12 residues. The germline V and J ends were trimmed by 10 bases and 7 bases, with 16 bases remaining between them. CDR1 MNHEY and CDR2 SMNVEV come from the germline V gene (reference sequence). The chain's CDR3 is CATWRGQFGYTF. The CDR3 nucleotides read TGTGCCACCTGGCGGGGGCAGTTTGGCTACACCTTC.